This T cell receptor (beta chain) was sequenced during a study of monozygotic twins with inflammatory bowel disease. Of note for this clonotype: Its antigen is not known.

General observations from the study: Discrimination among different T cell subtypes was not achievable.

The quantity of total RNA per TCR library was roughly 3,800 ng. The template-switching step introduced UMIs that carried a 6-nucleotide sample barcode. From its re-call of the 5' RACE reads, TCRdb lists each CDR3 protein once, without DNA. The sample table sets out about 210,000 distinct CDR3 sequences. The sequencing input was blood. The sequence was collected from a human donor with ulcerative colitis or Crohn's disease, or a healthy co-twin of an affected twin (not recorded which).

The chain's CDR3 is CASSPSGQSSGYTF. The rearrangement uses TRBV5-6 and TRBJ1-2; there is no DNA to check the TCRdb D call of TRBD1. The CDR3 sequence is 14 residues long. The germline gives CDR1 SGHDT, CDR2 YYEEEE.